This passage covers 20 T cell receptor beta chains from one sample sequenced in a study of cytomegalovirus exposure and HLA in healthy donors. 60 Vbeta and 13 Jbeta primers were used in PCR. TCRdb's copy holds only in-frame clones and misses some; the assay was immunoSEQ multiplex PCR. The sample shows about 140,000 clones, about 71% of them seen only once. The sample taken for sequencing was PBMCs. Receptors were obtained from a woman aged 55-69 years in good health and CMV-seropositive.

The chain couples TRBV10-3 to TRBJ1-1, with D possibly being TRBD1 (6 bases). Germline V gives CDR1 ENHRY, CDR2 SYGVKD. V lost 11 bases to trimming and J lost 2 bases, with 12 bases between them. The CDR3 runs to 12 residues. The CDR3 nucleotides are TGTGCCGCCGGACAGAGAAACACTGAAGCTTTCTTT. Its translation: CAAGQRNTEAFF.

This clone was counted only a few times. The genes are TRBV5-4 and TRBJ2-6; maybe TRBD1 (6 bases). The CDR3 has 15 residues. Germline V gene lookup returns CDR1 SGHNT and CDR2 YYREEE (reference sequence). Trimming shortened V by 2 bases and J by 2 bases, and 8 bases separated the two germline ends. For the CDR3, the DNA is TGTGCCAGCAGCTTACAGGGCGCTGGGGCCAACGTCCTGACTTTC. Translation: CASSLQGAGANVLTF.

V gene TRBV5-4 combines with J gene TRBJ1-3; 8 nucleotides match TRBD1. Per germline, CDR1 SGHNT and CDR2 YYREEE (reference sequence). This CDR3 contains 15 residues. J lost 4 bases, V lost 3 bases, and 6 bases had no gene match. The CDR3 sequence: CASSSQGAPGNTIYF. In DNA, the CDR3 is TGTGCCAGCAGCTCTCAGGGGGCGCCCGGAAACACCATATATTTT.

J is TRBJ2-5 and V is TRBV2; the D gene is possibly TRBD1 (6 bases). The germline V gene encodes CDR1 SNHLY and CDR2 FYNNEI. There are 15 residues in the CDR3. Trimming stripped 7 bases from V and 4 bases from J, with 19 bases between. The CDR3 loop is CASKLERLGGETQYF. CDR3 bases: TGTGCCAGCAAGCTTGAGCGTTTAGGGGGAGAGACCCAGTACTTC.

This clone was detected only once. The CDR3, as DNA: TGTGCCAGCAGCTTGGAGTTAAGCGCGGTCTCCTACGAGCAGTACTTC. It encodes CASSLELSAVSYEQYF. The rearrangement uses TRBV5-8 and TRBJ2-5, with D unresolved. The J call is uncertain, as TRBJ2-7 better fits the DNA end. This CDR3 is built from 16 residues. Germline lookup yields CDR1 SGHTS and CDR2 YDEGEE.

The CDR3 loop is CASSEVGLTDTQYF. Written as DNA, the CDR3 is TGTGCCAGCAGTGAAGTTGGCCTCACAGATACGCAGTATTTT. The rearrangement uses TRBV6-1 and TRBJ2-3; unclear D gene. V lost 1 base and J 2 bases, leaving 7 bases between the germline ends. In germline, CDR1 is MNHNS, CDR2 SASEGT. This CDR3 is built from 14 residues.

The rearrangement uses TRBV6-5 and TRBJ1-1; no definite D call. The germline gives CDR1 MNHEY, CDR2 SVGAGI. The V gene lost 3 bases and the J gene lost 0 bases, with 14 bases spanning the gap. The CDR3 consists of 16 residues. This CDR3 reads CASSYGGADMNTEAFF. The CDR3 DNA sequence: TGTGCCAGCAGTTATGGTGGCGCAGACATGAACACTGAAGCTTTCTTT.

V usage is TRBV7-2 and J usage is TRBJ1-1; D ambiguous. The ends were cut back, 5 bases at V and 1 base at J, with 14 bases in the middle. The CDR3 sequence is 15 residues long. Per the germline V gene, CDR1 is SGHTA and CDR2 is FQGNSA. DNA of the CDR3: TGTGCCAGCAGCCCACTCGGGGTAAGGAACACTGAAGCTTTCTTT. The encoded protein is CASSPLGVRNTEAFF.

The chain couples TRBV28 to TRBJ2-1, with 9 bases that match TRBD2. Germline V lookup: CDR1 MDHEN, CDR2 SYDVKM. The CDR3 is 14 residues long. Germline trimming cut 7 bases from V and 7 bases from J; bases unmatched to any gene: 8. CDR3 sequence: CASTGSGRTNEQFF. DNA for the CDR3: TGTGCCAGCACAGGTAGCGGGAGAACAAATGAGCAGTTCTTC. Full variable domain (rest looked up from reference TRBV28 and TRBJ2-1): DVKVTQSSRYLVKRTGEKVFLECVQDMDHENMFWYRQDPGLGLRLIYFSYDVKMKEKGDIPEGYSVSREKKERFSLILESASTNQTSMYLCASTGSGRTNEQFFGPGTRLTVL.

The chain has TRBV19 and TRBJ2-3; possibly TRBD2 for D (6 bases). Germline CDR1 reads LNHDA; CDR2 reads SQIVND (reference sequence). Trimming left V 4 bases short and J 1 base short, with 12 bases between. This CDR3 has 15 amino acids. CDR3: CASSTQGGGTDTQYF. The CDR3 DNA is TGTGCCAGTAGTACGCAGGGAGGTGGCACAGATACGCAGTATTTT.

V gene TRBV18 combines with J gene TRBJ2-2; D gene ambiguous. Germline V CDR1 and CDR2: KGHSH, LQKENI. The CDR3 spans 13 residues. Trimming removed 2 bases at V and 7 bases at J, with 8 bases between. CDR3 nucleotides: TGTGCCAGCTCACCATCTTCGGGCGGGGAGCTGTTTTTT. Translation: CASSPSSGGELFF.

The rearrangement joins TRBV5-1 to TRBJ2-3; no firm D call. From germline, CDR1 is SGHRS and CDR2 YFSETQ. The CDR3 is 12 residues long. The V gene lost 2 bases and the J gene lost 4 bases, with 5 bases spanning the gap. In DNA, the CDR3 is TGCGCCAGCAGCTTAATCGCAGATACGCAGTATTTT. As protein: CASSLIADTQYF.

CDR3 in DNA: TGTGCCAGCAGCCCCACGGGGGGCTACGAGCAGTACTTC. Its protein product is CASSPTGGYEQYF. V usage is TRBV7-8 and J usage is TRBJ2-5; 7 nucleotides match TRBD2. With the DNA end fitting TRBJ2-7 better, the J assignment may be wrong. The CDR3 loop spans 13 amino acids. Germline V CDR1 and CDR2: SGHVS, FQNEAQ.

J is TRBJ2-1 and V is TRBV28, with 8 positions matching TRBD2. From germline, CDR1 is MDHEN and CDR2 SYDVKM. Germline trimming cut 6 bases from V and 10 bases from J; bases unmatched to any gene: 5. The CDR3 runs 12 residues. CDR3 sequence (DNA): TGTGCCAGCAGCCCGATAGCGGGAGAGCAGTTCTTC. Residues: CASSPIAGEQFF.

The V and J genes are TRBV6-1 and TRBJ2-7; 9 bases are shared with TRBD1. The junction had 5 bases not matched to a gene; V was cut back by 4 bases and J by 4 bases. This CDR3 region has 14 residues. Germline-derived CDR1 and CDR2 are MNHNS and SASEGT. The CDR3 bases are TGTGCCAGCAGTGCCGGGACAGGGCGATACGAGCAGTACTTC. This encodes CASSAGTGRYEQYF.

This clone was observed a handful of times. The chain links TRBV27 to TRBJ1-2, with 11 positions matching TRBD1. CDR1 MNHEY and CDR2 SMNVEV come from the germline V gene (reference sequence). The CDR3 has 14 residues. Losses at the gene ends were 2 bases for V and 4 bases for J; bases not matched to a gene: 0. This chain's CDR3 is CASSLGTGGYGYTF. The CDR3 DNA sequence: TGTGCCAGCAGTTTAGGGACAGGGGGCTATGGCTACACCTTC.

In this sample, this clone turned up a few times. This sequence joins TRBV5-1 and TRBJ1-1; 8 nucleotides agree with TRBD1. Germline V gives CDR1 SGHRS, CDR2 YFSETQ. The length of the CDR3 is 16 residues. With V trimmed by 0 bases and J by 2 bases, 6 bases remained unmatched. CDR3 amino acids: CASSLAQGAGNTEAFF. The CDR3 nucleotides are TGCGCCAGCAGCTTGGCCCAGGGGGCCGGTAACACTGAAGCTTTCTTT.

The chain uses TRBV5-1 and TRBJ1-2, with 9 bases matching TRBD1. CDR1 SGHRS and CDR2 YFSETQ come from the germline V gene. V trimming: 5 bases; J trimming: 4 bases; junction bases outside the gene matches: 6. This CDR3 has 14 residues. CDR3 DNA sequence: TGCGCCAGCAGGGATGGGACAGGGACCTATGGCTACACCTTC. Encoded protein: CASRDGTGTYGYTF.

The V gene is TRBV5-4, the J gene TRBJ1-1; TRBD1 agrees at 9 bases. This CDR3 region has 15 residues. Germline V gene sequence: CDR1 SGHNT, CDR2 YYREEE (reference sequence). V dropped 5 bases and J dropped 1; count of bases not matched to a gene: 6. The CDR3 region is CASSLPGQGNTEAFF. The CDR3 DNA follows: TGTGCCAGCAGTCTCCCGGGACAGGGGAACACTGAAGCTTTCTTT.

This clone was seen only once. The CDR3 DNA follows: TGCGCCAGCAGCCACGGACAGGGTCCAGATACGCAGTATTTT. As protein: CASSHGQGPDTQYF. V is TRBV4-1 and J is TRBJ2-3; 8 nucleotides match TRBD1. Germline V gives CDR1 MGHRA, CDR2 YSYEKL. This CDR3 is 14 amino acids long. With V trimmed by 3 bases and J by 4 bases, 3 bases remained unmatched.